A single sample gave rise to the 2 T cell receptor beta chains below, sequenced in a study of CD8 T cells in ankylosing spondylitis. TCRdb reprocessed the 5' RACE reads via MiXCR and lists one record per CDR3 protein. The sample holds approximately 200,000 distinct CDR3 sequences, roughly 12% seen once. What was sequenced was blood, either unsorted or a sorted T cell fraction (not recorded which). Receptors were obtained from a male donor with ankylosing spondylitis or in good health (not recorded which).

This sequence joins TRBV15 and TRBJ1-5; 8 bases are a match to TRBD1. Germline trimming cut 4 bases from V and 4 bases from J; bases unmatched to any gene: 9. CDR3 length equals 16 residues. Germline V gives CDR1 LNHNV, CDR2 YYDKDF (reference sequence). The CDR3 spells CATSTTRTGYNQPQHF. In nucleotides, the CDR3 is TGTGCCACCAGCACAACAAGGACAGGGTATAATCAGCCCCAGCATTTT.

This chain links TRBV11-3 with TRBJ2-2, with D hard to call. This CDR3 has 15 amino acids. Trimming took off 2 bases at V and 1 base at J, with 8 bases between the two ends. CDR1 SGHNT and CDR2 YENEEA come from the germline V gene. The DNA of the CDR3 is TGTGCCAGCAGCTTACCAGAGGAGAACACCGGGGAGCTGTTTTTT. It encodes CASSLPEENTGELFF.